The T cell receptor (beta chain) under discussion was sequenced for a study of cytomegalovirus exposure and HLA in healthy donors. Concerning this clone itself: As yet, its antigen is unknown.

From germline, CDR1 is ENHRY and CDR2 SYGVKD. CDR3 length equals 14 residues. The V and J ends lost 4 bases and 0 bases respectively, with 4 bases between them. Regarding donors, all were healthy bone marrow donors. Findings and limits, study-wide: It was 160 or so TCR beta chains that were listed as cytomegalovirus-associated.

13 Jbeta primers and 60 Vbeta primers were used for the PCR. Method: immunoSEQ multiplex PCR; TCRdb's copy keeps in-frame clones and lacks some. Among some 140,000 clones, around 79% were seen once, and the ten largest hold approximately 8%. The sequencing sample was made of PBMCs. The V and J genes are TRBV10-3 and TRBJ2-6; D not resolved. This receptor was obtained from a young man in good health and CMV-seropositive. Here the CDR3 DNA reads TGTGCCATCAGTGTAGACTCTGGGGCCAACGTCCTGACTTTC. Protein product: CAISVDSGANVLTF.